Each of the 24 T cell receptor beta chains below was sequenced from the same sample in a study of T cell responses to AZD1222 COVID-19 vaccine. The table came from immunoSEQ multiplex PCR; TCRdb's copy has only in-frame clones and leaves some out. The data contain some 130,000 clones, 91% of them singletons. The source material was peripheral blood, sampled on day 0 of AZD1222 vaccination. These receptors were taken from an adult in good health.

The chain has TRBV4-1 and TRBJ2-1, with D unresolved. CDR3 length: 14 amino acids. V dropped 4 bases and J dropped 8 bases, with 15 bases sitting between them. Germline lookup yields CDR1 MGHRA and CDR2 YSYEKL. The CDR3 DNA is TGCGCCAGCAGCCTCACTCCGGTGCGAGATGAGCAGTTCTTC. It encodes CASSLTPVRDEQFF.

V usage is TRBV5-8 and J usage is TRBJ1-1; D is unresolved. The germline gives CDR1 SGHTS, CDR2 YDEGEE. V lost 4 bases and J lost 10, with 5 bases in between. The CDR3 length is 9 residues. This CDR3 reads CASSLGAFF. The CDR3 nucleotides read TGTGCCAGCAGCCTAGGAGCTTTCTTT.

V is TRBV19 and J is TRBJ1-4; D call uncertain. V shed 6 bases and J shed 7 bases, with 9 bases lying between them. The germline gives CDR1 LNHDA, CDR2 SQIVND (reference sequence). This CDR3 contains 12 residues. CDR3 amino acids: CASRDVPEKLFF. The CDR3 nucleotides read TGTGCCAGTAGGGACGTTCCTGAAAAACTGTTTTTT.

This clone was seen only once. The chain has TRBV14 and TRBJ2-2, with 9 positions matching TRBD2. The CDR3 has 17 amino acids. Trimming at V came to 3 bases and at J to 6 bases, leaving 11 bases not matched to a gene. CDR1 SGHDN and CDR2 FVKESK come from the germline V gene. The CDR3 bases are TGTGCCAGCAGCCACCTTGGGGGGACTAGCATTGCCGGGGAGCTGTTTTTT. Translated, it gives CASSHLGGTSIAGELFF.

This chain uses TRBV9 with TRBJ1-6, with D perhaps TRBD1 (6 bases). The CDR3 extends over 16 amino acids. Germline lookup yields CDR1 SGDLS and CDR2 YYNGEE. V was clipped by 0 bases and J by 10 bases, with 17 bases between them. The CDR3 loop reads CASSVVDRPSGSPLHF. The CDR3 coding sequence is TGTGCCAGCAGCGTAGTTGACAGGCCGAGCGGATCACCCCTCCACTTT.

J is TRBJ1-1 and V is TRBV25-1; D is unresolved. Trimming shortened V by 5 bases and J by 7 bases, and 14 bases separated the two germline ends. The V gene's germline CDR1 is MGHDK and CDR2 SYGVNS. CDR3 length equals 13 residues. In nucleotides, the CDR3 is TGTGCCAGCAGTACCATCGGCCTAAATGAAGCTTTCTTT. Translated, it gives CASSTIGLNEAFF.

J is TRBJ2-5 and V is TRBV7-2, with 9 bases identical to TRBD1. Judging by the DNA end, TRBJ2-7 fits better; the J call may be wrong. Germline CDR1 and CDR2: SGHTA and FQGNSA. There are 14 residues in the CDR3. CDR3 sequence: CASSHGTGFYEQYF. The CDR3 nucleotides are TGTGCCAGCAGCCACGGGACAGGGTTCTACGAGCAGTACTTC.

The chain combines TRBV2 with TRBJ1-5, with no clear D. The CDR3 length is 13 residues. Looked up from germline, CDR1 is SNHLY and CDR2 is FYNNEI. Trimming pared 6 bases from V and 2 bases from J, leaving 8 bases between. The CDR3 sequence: CASRVMGNQPQHF. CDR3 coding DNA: TGTGCCAGCAGGGTCATGGGCAATCAGCCCCAGCATTTT.

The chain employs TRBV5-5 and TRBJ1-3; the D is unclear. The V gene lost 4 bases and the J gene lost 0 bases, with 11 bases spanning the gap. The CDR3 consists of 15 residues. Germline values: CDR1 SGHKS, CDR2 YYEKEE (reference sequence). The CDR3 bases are TGTGCCAGCAGCCCATGGACGGTCTCTGGAAACACCATATATTTT. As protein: CASSPWTVSGNTIYF.

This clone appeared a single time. The CDR3 region is CASRGLTTSGRGELFF. The CDR3 DNA is TGTGCCAGCAGAGGTCTTACGACTAGCGGGAGGGGGGAGCTGTTTTTT. This chain joins TRBV7-8 and TRBJ2-2, with TRBD2 matching over 13 bases. V trimming: 6 bases; J trimming: 8 bases; junction bases outside the gene matches: 9. The V gene's germline CDR1 is SGHVS and CDR2 FQNEAQ. The CDR3 sequence is 16 residues long. The variable domain in full, with the rest retrieved from reference TRBV7-8 and TRBJ2-2, is GAGVSQSPRYKVAKRGQDVALRCDPISGHVSLFWYQQALGQGPEFLTYFQNEAQLDKSGLPSDRFFAERPEGSVSTLKIQRTQQEDSAVYLCASRGLTTSGRGELFFGEGSRLTVL.

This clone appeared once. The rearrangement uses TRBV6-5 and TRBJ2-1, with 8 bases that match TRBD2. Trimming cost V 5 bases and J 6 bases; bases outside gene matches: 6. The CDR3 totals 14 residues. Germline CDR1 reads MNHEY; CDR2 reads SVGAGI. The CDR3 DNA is TGTGCCAGCAGTCCGGGACTAGAAAGCAATGAGCAGTTCTTC. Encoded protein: CASSPGLESNEQFF.

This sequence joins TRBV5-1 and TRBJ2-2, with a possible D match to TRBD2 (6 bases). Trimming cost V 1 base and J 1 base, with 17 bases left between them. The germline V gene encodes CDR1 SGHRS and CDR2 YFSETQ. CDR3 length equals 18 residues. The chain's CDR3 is CASSLRVVGAGNTGELFF. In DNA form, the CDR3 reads TGCGCCAGCAGCTTGAGGGTGGTTGGAGCGGGGAACACCGGGGAGCTGTTTTTT.

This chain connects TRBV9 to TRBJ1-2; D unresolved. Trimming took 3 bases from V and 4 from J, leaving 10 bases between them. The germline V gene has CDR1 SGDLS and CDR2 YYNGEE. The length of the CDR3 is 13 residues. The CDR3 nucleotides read TGTGCCAGCAGCGGCGGGCCTCCCTATGGCTACACCTTC. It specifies CASSGGPPYGYTF. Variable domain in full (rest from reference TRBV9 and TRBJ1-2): DSGVTQTPKHLITATGQRVTLRCSPRSGDLSVYWYQQSLDQGLQFLIQYYNGEERAKGNILERFSAQQFPDLHSELNLSSLELGDSALYFCASSGGPPYGYTFGSGTRLTVV.

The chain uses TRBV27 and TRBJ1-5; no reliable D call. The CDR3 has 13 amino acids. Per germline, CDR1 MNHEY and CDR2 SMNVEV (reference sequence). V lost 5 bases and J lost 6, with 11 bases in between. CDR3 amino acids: CASSPGAGQPQHF. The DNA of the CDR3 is TGTGCCAGCAGTCCGGGCGCGGGTCAGCCCCAGCATTTT.

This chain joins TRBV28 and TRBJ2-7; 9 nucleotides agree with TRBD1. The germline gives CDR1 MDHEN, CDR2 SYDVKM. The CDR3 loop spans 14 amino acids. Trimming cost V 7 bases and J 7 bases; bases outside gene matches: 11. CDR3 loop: CASISGTGLGEQYF. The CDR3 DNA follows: TGTGCCAGCATAAGCGGGACAGGGCTCGGAGAGCAGTACTTC. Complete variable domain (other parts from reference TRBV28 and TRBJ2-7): DVKVTQSSRYLVKRTGEKVFLECVQDMDHENMFWYRQDPGLGLRLIYFSYDVKMKEKGDIPEGYSVSREKKERFSLILESASTNQTSMYLCASISGTGLGEQYFGPGTRLTVT.

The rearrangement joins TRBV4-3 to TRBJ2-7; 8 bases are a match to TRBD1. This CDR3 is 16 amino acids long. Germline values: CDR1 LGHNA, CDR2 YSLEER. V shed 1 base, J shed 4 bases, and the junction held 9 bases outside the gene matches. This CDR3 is CASSQGDGTGLYEQYF. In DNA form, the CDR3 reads TGCGCCAGCAGCCAAGGGGACGGGACAGGACTTTACGAGCAGTACTTC.

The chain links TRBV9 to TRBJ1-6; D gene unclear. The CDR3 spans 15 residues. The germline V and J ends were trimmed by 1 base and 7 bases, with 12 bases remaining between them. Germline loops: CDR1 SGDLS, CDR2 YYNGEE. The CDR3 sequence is CASSVSTYLNSPLHF. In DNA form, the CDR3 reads TGTGCCAGCAGCGTATCAACATATTTGAATTCACCCCTCCACTTT.

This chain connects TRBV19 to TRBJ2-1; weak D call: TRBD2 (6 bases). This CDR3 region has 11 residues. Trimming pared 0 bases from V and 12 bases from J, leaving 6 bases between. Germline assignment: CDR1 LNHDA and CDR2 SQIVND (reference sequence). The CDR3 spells CASSIETRQFF. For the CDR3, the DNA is TGTGCCAGTAGTATAGAGACTAGGCAGTTCTTC.

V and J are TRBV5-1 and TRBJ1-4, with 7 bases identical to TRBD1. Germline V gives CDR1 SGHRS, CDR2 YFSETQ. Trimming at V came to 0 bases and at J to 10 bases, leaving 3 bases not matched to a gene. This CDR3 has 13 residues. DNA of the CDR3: TGCGCCAGCAGCTTGGGACAGGGTGGAAAACTGTTTTTT. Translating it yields CASSLGQGGKLFF. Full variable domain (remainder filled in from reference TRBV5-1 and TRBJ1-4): KAGVTQTPRYLIKTRGQQVTLSCSPISGHRSVSWYQQTPGQGLQFLFEYFSETQRNKGNFPGRFSGRQFSNSRSEMNVSTLELGDSALYLCASSLGQGGKLFFGSGTQLSVL.

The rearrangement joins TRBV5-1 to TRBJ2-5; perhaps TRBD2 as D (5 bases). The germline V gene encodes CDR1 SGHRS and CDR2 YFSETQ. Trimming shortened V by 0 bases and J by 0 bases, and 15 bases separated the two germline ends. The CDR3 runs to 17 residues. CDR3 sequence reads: CASSLETRGLYQETQYF. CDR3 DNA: TGCGCCAGCAGCTTGGAGACTCGGGGTCTGTACCAAGAGACCCAGTACTTC. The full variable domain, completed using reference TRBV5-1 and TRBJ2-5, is KAGVTQTPRYLIKTRGQQVTLSCSPISGHRSVSWYQQTPGQGLQFLFEYFSETQRNKGNFPGRFSGRQFSNSRSEMNVSTLELGDSALYLCASSLETRGLYQETQYFGPGTRLLVL.

The CDR3 DNA reads as TGTGCCACCAGCCGTTACTACGAGCAGTACTTC. This codes for CATSRYYEQYF. The genes are TRBV24-1 and TRBJ2-7; D ambiguous. The CDR3 has 11 residues. Trimming cost V 7 bases and J 3 bases, with 6 bases left between them. Per germline, CDR1 KGHDR and CDR2 SFDVKD.

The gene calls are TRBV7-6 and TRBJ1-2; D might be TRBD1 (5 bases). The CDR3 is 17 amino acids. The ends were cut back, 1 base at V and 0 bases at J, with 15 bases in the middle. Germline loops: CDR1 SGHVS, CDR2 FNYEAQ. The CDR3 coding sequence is TGTGCCAGCAGCTTAGGGCAGGGTGTGGGAGCTAACTATGGCTACACCTTC. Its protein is CASSLGQGVGANYGYTF. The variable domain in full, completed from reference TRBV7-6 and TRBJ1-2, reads GAGVSQSPRYKVTKRGQDVALRCDPISGHVSLYWYRQALGQGPEFLTYFNYEAQQDKSGLPNDRFSAERPEGSISTLTIQRTEQRDSAMYRCASSLGQGVGANYGYTFGSGTRLTVV.

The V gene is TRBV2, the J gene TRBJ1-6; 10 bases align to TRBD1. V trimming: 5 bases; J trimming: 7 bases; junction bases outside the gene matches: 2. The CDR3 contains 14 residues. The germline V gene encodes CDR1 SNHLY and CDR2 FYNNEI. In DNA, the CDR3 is TGTGCCAGCAGTCGACAGGGGGCGAATTCACCCCTCCACTTT. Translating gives CASSRQGANSPLHF.

The CDR3 spells CASINRAGDREAFF. In DNA, the CDR3 is TGTGCCAGCATCAACAGGGCCGGGGATCGGGAAGCTTTCTTT. This rearrangement joins TRBV19 to TRBJ1-1; possibly TRBD1 for D (6 bases). V gave up 9 bases and J gave up 8 bases, with 22 bases separating them. Germline V gene lookup returns CDR1 LNHDA and CDR2 SQIVND (reference sequence). This CDR3 has 14 amino acids.